This paragraph reports one TCR beta chain. The sample belongs to a study of blood T cell repertoires in COVID-19. Study as a whole: Sites across the United States, Italy and Spain contributed samples from acute and convalescent COVID-19. T cells, B-cell-depleted T cells, or PBMCs supplied cDNA or gDNA.

Seattle participants joined during active infection and were tracked over time. CDR1 and CDR2 (germline): KGHSH, LQKENI. V dropped 6 bases and J dropped 6 bases, with 17 bases sitting between them. The CDR3 has 14 amino acids. Original data processing: How many nucleated cells were present was estimated from reference gene primer amplification. Assay: immunoSEQ multiplex PCR; the TCRdb copy retains only in-frame clones and omits some. That table furnishes V, J and clone size, whereas the DNA furnished D and trimming. Among 150,000 to 200,000 clones listed, 75% to 85% were seen once. What was sequenced was peripheral blood. The origin of this receptor is a woman aged 80 or over with COVID-19, enrolled during active disease. This sequence joins TRBV18 and TRBJ1-2, with D hard to call. The CDR3 region is CASSRNDAANGYTF. The CDR3 DNA follows: TGTGCCAGCTCCCGTAATGACGCAGCGAATGGCTACACCTTC.